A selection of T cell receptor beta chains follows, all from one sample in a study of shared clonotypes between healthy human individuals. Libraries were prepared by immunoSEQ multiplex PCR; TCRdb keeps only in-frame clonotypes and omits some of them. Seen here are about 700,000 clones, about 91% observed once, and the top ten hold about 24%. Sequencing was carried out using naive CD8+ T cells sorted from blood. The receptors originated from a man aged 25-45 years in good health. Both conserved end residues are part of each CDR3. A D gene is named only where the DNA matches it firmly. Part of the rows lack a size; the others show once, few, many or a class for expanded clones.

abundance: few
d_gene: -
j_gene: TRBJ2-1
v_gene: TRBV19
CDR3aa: CASSIAGLSSNEQFF
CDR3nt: TGTGCCAGTAGTATAGCGGGACTGAGTAGCAATGAGCAGTTCTTC

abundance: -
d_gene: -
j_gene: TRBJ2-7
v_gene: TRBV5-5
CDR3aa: CASSLWSGHEQYF
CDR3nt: TGTGCCAGCAGCTTGTGGTCTGGCCACGAGCAGTACTTC

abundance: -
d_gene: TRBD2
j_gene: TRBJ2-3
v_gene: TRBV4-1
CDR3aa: CASSQDRDYLTDTQYF
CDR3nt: TGCGCCAGCAGCCAAGACCGGGACTACCTAACAGATACGCAGTATTTT

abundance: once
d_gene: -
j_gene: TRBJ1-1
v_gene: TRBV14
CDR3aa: CASSQVVSSMNTEAFF
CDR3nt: TGTGCCAGCAGCCAAGTCGTCAGCAGCATGAACACTGAAGCTTTCTTT

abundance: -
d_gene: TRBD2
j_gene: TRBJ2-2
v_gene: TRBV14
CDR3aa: CASSGTSGRITGELFF
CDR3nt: TGTGCCAGCAGCGGGACTAGCGGGAGGATCACCGGGGAGCTGTTTTTT

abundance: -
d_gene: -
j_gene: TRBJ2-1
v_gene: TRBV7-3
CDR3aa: CASSSNLASSYNEQFF
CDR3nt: TGTGCCAGCAGCTCCAACCTGGCTAGCTCCTACAATGAGCAGTTCTTC

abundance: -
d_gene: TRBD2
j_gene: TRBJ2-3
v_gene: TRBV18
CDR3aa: CASSPRPSGPTDTQYF
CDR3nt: TGTGCCAGCTCACCACGGCCTAGCGGACCCACAGATACGCAGTATTTT

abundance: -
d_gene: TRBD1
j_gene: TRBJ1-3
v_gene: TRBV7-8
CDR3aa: CASSSGTGAGNTIYF
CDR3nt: TGTGCCAGCAGCTCCGGGACAGGTGCTGGAAACACCATATATTTT

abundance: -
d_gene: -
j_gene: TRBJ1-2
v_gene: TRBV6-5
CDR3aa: CASSPQGYGYTF
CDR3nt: TGTGCCAGCAGCCCCCAGGGCTATGGCTACACCTTC

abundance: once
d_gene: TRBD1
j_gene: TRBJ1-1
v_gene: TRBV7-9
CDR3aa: CASSTRTGDTEAFF
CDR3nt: TGTGCCAGCAGCACTAGAACAGGGGACACTGAAGCTTTCTTT

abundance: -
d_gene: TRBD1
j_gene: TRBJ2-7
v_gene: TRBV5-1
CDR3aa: CASSLERAHRGPYEQYF
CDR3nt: TGCGCCAGCAGCTTAGAGCGTGCCCACAGGGGCCCCTACGAGCAGTACTTC

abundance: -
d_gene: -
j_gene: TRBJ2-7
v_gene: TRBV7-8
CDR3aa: CASSLVGGLREFHEQYF
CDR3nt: TGTGCCAGCAGCTTAGTCGGGGGGCTTAGAGAATTCCACGAGCAGTACTTC

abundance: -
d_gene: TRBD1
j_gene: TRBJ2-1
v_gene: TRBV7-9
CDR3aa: CASSFTGGSYNEQFF
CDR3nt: TGTGCCAGCAGCTTTACAGGGGGCTCCTACAATGAGCAGTTCTTC

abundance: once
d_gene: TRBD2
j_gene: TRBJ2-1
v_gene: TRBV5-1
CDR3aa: CASTSSGRAPYNEQFF
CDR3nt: TGCGCCAGCACATCTAGCGGGAGGGCCCCTTACAATGAGCAGTTCTTC

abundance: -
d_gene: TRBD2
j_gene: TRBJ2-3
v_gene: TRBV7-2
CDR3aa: CASSLGGLAADTQYF
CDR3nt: TGTGCCAGCAGCTTAGGGGGACTAGCCGCAGATACGCAGTATTTT

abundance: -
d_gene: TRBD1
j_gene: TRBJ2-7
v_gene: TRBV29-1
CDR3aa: CSVGDRASSYEQYF
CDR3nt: TGCAGCGTTGGAGACAGGGCTTCCTCCTACGAGCAGTACTTC